The 16 T cell receptor beta chains presented below share a single source sample, sequenced in a study of shared clonotypes between healthy human individuals. Repertoires were generated with immunoSEQ multiplex PCR, while TCRdb's copy carries only in-frame clones and drops some. The sample yields 850,000 to 1,200,000 clones, about three quarters seen once. Material: memory CD4+ T cells sorted from blood. Subset defined: CD45RA-negative fraction. These receptors were obtained from a man between 18 and 35 years old in good health.

In DNA form, the CDR3 reads TGTGCCAGCAGTTATCCGGACAGGGGGCACGAGCAGTACTTC. It translates to CASSYPDRGHEQYF. The V gene is TRBV6-6, the J gene TRBJ2-7; 11 positions match TRBD1. The CDR3 covers 14 residues. V lost 3 bases, J lost 5 bases, and 3 bases stayed unmatched. Looked up from germline, CDR1 is MNHNY and CDR2 is SVGAGI (reference sequence).

The count of this clone is one. V gene TRBV28 combines with J gene TRBJ1-2; TRBD1 matches at 8 bases. Germline V gene sequence: CDR1 MDHEN, CDR2 SYDVKM. With V trimmed by 3 bases and J by 7 bases, 10 bases remained unmatched. CDR3 length equals 15 residues. CDR3 in DNA: TGTGCCAGCAGTTTCAATTGGCAGGGGGCAGGTGGCTACACCTTC. Residues: CASSFNWQGAGGYTF.

The chain uses TRBV2 and TRBJ1-2; possible D gene TRBD1, 6 bases. This CDR3 spans 13 amino acids. Between the trimmed V and J ends, which lost 5 bases and 8 bases, there was a span of 15 bases. Germline V CDR1 and CDR2: SNHLY, FYNNEI. The CDR3 loop is CASSPDRLGGYTF. CDR3 in DNA: TGTGCCAGCAGTCCCGACAGGCTTGGGGGCTACACCTTC.

The table lists this clone with many counts. V gene TRBV6-1 combines with J gene TRBJ1-4; D is undetermined. Germline V gene sequence: CDR1 MNHNS, CDR2 SASEGT. Deletions cut 7 bases from V and 0 bases from J, with 12 bases between. The length of the CDR3 is 15 residues. The CDR3 DNA is TGTGCCAGCACCAAAGCGAGTGCAACTAATGAAAAACTGTTTTTT. Translated: CASTKASATNEKLFF.

This clone came up a few times. The V gene is TRBV7-9, the J gene TRBJ1-1; no clear D gene. V lost 5 bases and J lost 7, with 8 bases in between. CDR1 and CDR2 from the germline V gene are SEHNR and FQNEAQ (reference sequence). This CDR3 has 11 amino acids. This CDR3 reads CASSPRDEAFF. CDR3 bases: TGTGCCAGCAGCCCAAGGGATGAAGCTTTCTTT.

This clone has only one observation. The CDR3 coding sequence is TGCAGCGTCCGAGGTGATTTGAACACTGAAGCTTTCTTT. Protein sequence: CSVRGDLNTEAFF. The V and J genes are TRBV29-1 and TRBJ1-1; D unresolved. The CDR3 has 13 amino acids. CDR1 is SQVTM and CDR2 is ANQGSEA in the germline V gene. Trimming pared 6 bases from V and 0 bases from J, leaving 11 bases between.

This clone was recorded only once. This sample also contains other DNA sequences that code for the same CDR3. J is TRBJ2-3 and V is TRBV7-2; D may be TRBD1 or TRBD2 (5 bases each). Germline values: CDR1 SGHTA, CDR2 FQGNSA. V lost 6 bases and J 0 bases, leaving 7 bases between the germline ends. This CDR3 has 13 amino acids. The CDR3 DNA sequence: TGTGCCAGCAGGGGACCAAGCACAGATACGCAGTATTTT. This codes for CASRGPSTDTQYF.

The chain employs TRBV5-1 and TRBJ2-2, with 10 bases lining up with TRBD1. CDR3 length equals 15 residues. Per the germline V gene, CDR1 is SGHRS and CDR2 is YFSETQ. V dropped 4 bases and J dropped 5; count of bases not matched to a gene: 5. The CDR3 protein is CASSKDRGLTGELFF. CDR3 nucleotide sequence: TGCGCCAGCAGCAAAGACAGGGGGCTTACCGGGGAGCTGTTTTTT.

This chain joins TRBV5-1 and TRBJ2-3; 8 bases are a match to TRBD1. Trimming removed 0 bases from V and 6 bases from J; junction bases left unmatched: 6. Germline-derived CDR1 and CDR2 are SGHRS and YFSETQ. The CDR3 has 15 residues. The CDR3 protein is CASSLEGTGGDTQYF. Here the CDR3 DNA reads TGCGCCAGCAGCTTGGAAGGGACAGGAGGGGATACGCAGTATTTT.

This sequence joins TRBV4-1 and TRBJ1-2; the D gene is possibly TRBD1 (6 bases). This CDR3 is 15 amino acids long. The V gene lost 4 bases and the J gene lost 3 bases, with 15 bases spanning the gap. The V gene's germline CDR1 is MGHRA and CDR2 YSYEKL. The CDR3 sequence: CASSRDRTWDYGYTF. CDR3 in DNA: TGCGCCAGCAGCCGCGACAGGACTTGGGACTATGGCTACACCTTC.

This chain uses TRBV10-3 with TRBJ2-7, with D maybe TRBD2 (6 bases). This CDR3 is 13 amino acids long. Trimming stripped 3 bases from V and 3 bases from J, with 9 bases between. Germline-derived CDR1 and CDR2 are ENHRY and SYGVKD. CDR3 bases: TGTGCCATCAGTGAAAGGGAGGTCTACGAGCAGTACTTC. Its protein product is CAISEREVYEQYF.

In its sample, this clone was seen a few times. Other DNA sequences in this specimen translate into the identical CDR3. This chain joins TRBV5-4 and TRBJ1-6; D unclear. Germline CDR1 reads SGHNT; CDR2 reads YYREEE (reference sequence). The CDR3 totals 14 residues. Trimming removed 0 bases from V and 7 bases from J, with 8 bases in between. CDR3 nucleotides: TGTGCCAGCAGCTTGGATAGTGGGAATTCACCCCTCCACTTT. This codes for CASSLDSGNSPLHF.

This clone was recorded once. The chain joins TRBV7-2 to TRBJ2-7; weak D call: TRBD1 (5 bases). The CDR3 runs to 15 residues. CDR1 is SGHTA, CDR2 FQGNSA, per germline. Between the trimmed V and J ends, which lost 0 bases and 6 bases, there was a span of 15 bases. CDR3 bases: TGTGCCAGCAGCTTAGCGCACAGGACCTCGGGCGAGCAGTACTTC. This sequence encodes CASSLAHRTSGEQYF.

V is TRBV27 and J is TRBJ2-3, with D possibly matching TRBD1 (6 bases). V lost 7 bases, J lost 6 bases, and 17 bases lay in between. CDR3 length: 14 amino acids. Germline assignment: CDR1 MNHEY and CDR2 SMNVEV (reference sequence). CDR3 loop: CASKGDRFSDTQYF. The CDR3 coding sequence is TGTGCCAGCAAGGGGGACCGTTTCTCGGATACGCAGTATTTT.

The J gene is TRBJ2-5, the V gene TRBV7-8; 13 nucleotides agree with TRBD2. This CDR3 has 18 residues. Germline V gene data show CDR1 as SGHVS and CDR2 as FQNEAQ. The V and J ends lost 4 bases and 0 bases, in that order; junction bases with no gene match: 8. The CDR3 loop reads CASSSGLAGDMYQETQYF. The CDR3 DNA follows: TGTGCCAGCAGCTCAGGACTAGCGGGAGATATGTACCAAGAGACCCAGTACTTC.

The gene calls are TRBV6-5 and TRBJ1-5; 9 bases match TRBD1. Per germline, CDR1 MNHEY and CDR2 SVGAGI. This CDR3 contains 14 residues. V gave up 6 bases and J gave up 5 bases; unmatched junction bases: 5. Written as DNA, the CDR3 is TGTGCCAGCAGGCGGACAGGGGTCGATCAGCCCCAGCATTTT. Its protein product is CASRRTGVDQPQHF.